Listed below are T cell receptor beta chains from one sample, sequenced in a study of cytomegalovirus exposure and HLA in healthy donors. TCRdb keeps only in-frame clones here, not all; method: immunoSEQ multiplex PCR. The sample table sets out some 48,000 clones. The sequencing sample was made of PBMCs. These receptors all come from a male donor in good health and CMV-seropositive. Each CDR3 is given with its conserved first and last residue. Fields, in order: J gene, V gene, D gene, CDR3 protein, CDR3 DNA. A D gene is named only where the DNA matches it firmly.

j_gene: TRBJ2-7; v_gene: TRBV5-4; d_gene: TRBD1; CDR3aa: CASSDRVYDEQYF; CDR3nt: TGTGCCAGCAGCGACAGGGTTTACGACGAGCAGTACTTC
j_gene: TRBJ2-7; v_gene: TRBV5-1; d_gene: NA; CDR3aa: CASSSGTPYEQYF; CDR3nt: TGCGCCAGCAGCTCCGGGACACCCTACGAGCAGTACTTC
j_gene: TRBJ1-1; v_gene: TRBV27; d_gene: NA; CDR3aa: CASSLTQGDTEAFF; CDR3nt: TGTGCCAGCAGTTTAACGCAGGGTGACACTGAAGCTTTCTTT
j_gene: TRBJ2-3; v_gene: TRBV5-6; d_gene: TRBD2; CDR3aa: CASSFQGGEDTQYF; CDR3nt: TGTGCCAGCAGCTTCCAGGGAGGGGAGGATACGCAGTATTTT
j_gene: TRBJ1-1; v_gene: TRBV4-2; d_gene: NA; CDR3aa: CASSPTENTEAFF; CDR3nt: TGTGCCAGCAGCCCTACAGAGAACACTGAAGCTTTCTTT
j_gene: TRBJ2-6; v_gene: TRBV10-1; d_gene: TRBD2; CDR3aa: CASSVTGGLTSGANVLTF; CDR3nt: TGCGCCAGCAGTGTAACGGGGGGGCTAACCTCTGGGGCCAACGTCCTGACTTTC
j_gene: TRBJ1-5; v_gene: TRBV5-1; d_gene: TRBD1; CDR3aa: CASSLEQGSQPQHF; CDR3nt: TGCGCCAGCAGCTTGGAACAGGGGAGCCAGCCCCAGCATTTT
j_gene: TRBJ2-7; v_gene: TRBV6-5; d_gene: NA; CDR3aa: CASSSPGNEQYF; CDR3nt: TGTGCCAGCAGTTCCCCGGGAAACGAGCAGTACTTC
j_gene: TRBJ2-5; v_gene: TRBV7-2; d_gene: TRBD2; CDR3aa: CASSRGGAEETQYF; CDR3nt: TGTGCCAGCAGCCGCGGGGGGGCTGAAGAGACCCAGTACTTC
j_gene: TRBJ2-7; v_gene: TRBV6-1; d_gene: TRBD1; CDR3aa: CASSTDRLLYEQYF; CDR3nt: TGTGCCAGCAGTACGGACAGGCTCCTTTACGAGCAGTACTTC